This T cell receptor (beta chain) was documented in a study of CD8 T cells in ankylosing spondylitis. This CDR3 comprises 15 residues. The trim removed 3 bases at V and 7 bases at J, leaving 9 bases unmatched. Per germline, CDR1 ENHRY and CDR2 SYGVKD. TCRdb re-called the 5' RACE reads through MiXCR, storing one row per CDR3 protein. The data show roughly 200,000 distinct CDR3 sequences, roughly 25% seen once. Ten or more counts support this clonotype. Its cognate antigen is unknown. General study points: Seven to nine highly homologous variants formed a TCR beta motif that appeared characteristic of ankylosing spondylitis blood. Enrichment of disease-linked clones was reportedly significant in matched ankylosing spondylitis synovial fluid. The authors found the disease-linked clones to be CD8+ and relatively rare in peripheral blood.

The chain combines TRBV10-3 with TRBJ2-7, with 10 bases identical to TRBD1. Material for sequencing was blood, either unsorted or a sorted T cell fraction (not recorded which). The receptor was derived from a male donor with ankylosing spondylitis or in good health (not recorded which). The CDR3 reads CAISDGGQGIREQYF. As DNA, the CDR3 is TGTGCCATCAGTGATGGGGGACAGGGGATTCGGGAGCAGTACTTC.